The present entry profiles one TCR beta chain with its context. The source of the sample is a study of Ad26.COV2.S vaccination and SARS-CoV-2 variants. With 5 bases removed from V and 4 bases from J, the gap between germline ends came to 15 bases. This CDR3 has 15 residues. CDR1 is SGHTA and CDR2 is FQGNSA in the germline V gene. The treatment here: about 20 received Ad26.COV2.S at low or high dose, single or two shots; about 5 received placebo; per-sample allocation not given. Sampling was performed 63 days after the first vaccine or placebo injection. Sequenced by immunoSEQ multiplex PCR; TCRdb stores in-frame clones only, minus some. In the table there are about 420,000 clones, over 75% of which are singletons.

V and J are TRBV7-2 and TRBJ1-5, with a possible D match to TRBD1 (6 bases). The sequence came from a person aged 18-60 years who received the Ad26.COV2.S COVID-19 vaccine or a placebo. Sequenced here: peripheral blood, sampled in a trial of Ad26.COV2.S vaccine versus placebo. Here the CDR3 reads CASSALGGRNQPQHF. The DNA for the CDR3 is TGTGCCAGCAGCGCACTGGGGGGCCGGAATCAGCCCCAGCATTTT. The whole variable domain, filled in from reference TRBV7-2 and TRBJ1-5, reads GAGVSQSPSNKVTEKGKDVELRCDPISGHTALYWYRQSLGQGLEFLIYFQGNSAPDKSGLPSDRFSAERTGGSVSTLTIQRTQQEDSAVYLCASSALGGRNQPQHFGDGTRLSIL.